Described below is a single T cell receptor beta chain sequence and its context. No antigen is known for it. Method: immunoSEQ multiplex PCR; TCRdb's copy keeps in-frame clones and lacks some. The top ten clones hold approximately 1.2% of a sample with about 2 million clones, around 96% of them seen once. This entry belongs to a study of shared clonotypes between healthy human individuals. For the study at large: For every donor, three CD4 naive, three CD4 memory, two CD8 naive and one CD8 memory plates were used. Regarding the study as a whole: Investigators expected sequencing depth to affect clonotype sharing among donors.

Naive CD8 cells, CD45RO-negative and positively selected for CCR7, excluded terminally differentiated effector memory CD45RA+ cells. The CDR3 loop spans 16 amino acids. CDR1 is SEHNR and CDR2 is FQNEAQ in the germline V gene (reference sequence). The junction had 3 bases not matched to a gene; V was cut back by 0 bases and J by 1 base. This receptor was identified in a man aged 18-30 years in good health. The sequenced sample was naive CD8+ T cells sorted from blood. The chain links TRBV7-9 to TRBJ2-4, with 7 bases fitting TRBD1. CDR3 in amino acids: CASSLAGQTAKNIQYF. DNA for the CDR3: TGTGCCAGCAGCTTAGCGGGACAGACCGCCAAAAACATTCAGTACTTC.